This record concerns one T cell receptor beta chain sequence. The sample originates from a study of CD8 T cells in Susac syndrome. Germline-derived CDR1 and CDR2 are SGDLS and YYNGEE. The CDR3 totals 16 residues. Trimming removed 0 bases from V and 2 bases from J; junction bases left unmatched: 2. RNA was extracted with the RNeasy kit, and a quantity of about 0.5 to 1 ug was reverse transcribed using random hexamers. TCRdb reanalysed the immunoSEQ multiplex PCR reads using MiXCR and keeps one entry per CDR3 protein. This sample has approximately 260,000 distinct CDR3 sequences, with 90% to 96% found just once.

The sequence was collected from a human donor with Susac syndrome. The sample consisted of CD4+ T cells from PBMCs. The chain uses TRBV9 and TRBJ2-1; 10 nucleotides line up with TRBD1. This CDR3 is CASSVGGTGAYNEQFF. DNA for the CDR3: TGTGCCAGCAGCGTAGGTGGGACAGGGGCCTACAATGAGCAGTTCTTC.